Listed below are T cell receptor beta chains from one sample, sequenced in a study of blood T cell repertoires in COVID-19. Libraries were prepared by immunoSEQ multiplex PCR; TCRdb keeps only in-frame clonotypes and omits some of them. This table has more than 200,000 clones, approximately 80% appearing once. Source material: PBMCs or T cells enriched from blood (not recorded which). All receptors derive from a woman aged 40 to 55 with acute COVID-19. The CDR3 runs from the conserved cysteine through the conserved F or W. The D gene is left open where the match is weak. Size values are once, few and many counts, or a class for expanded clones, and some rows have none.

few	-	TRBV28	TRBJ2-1	TGTGCCAGCAGTCCCACCTGGGGAGGATCCTACAATGAGCAGTTCTTC	CASSPTWGGSYNEQFF
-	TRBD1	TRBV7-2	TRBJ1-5	TGTGCCAGCAGCTTGGGACAGAGCAATCAGCCCCAGCATTTT	CASSLGQSNQPQHF
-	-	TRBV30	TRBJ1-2	TGTGCCTGGAGTCCCACTTCAGGATATAATGGCTACACCTTC	CAWSPTSGYNGYTF
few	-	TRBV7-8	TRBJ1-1	TGTGCCAGCAGCTTATCAACAGGTTCTCAGGGGCTGCCTCGTGAAGCTTTCTTT	CASSLSTGSQGLPREAFF
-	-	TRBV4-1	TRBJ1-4	TGCGCCAGCAGCCAAGAGGTAACAGGGCCTTTTTCGGAACTGTTTTTT	CASSQEVTGPFSELFF
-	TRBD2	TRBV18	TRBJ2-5	TGTGCCAGCTCACCCTCCCTAGCGGGAGGGGTAGAGACCCAGTACTTC	CASSPSLAGGVETQYF
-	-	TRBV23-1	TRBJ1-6	TGCGCCAGCAGTCAAGCCGGGGTGAATAATTCACCCCTCCACTTT	CASSQAGVNNSPLHF
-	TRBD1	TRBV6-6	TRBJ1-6	TGTGCCAGCAGGGCTCCCAAGGACAGGGGTAATTCACCCCTCCACTTT	CASRAPKDRGNSPLHF
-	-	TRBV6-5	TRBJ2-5	TGTGCCAGCAGCTCCTTCCTGACAGTTGAATGGACCCAGTACTTC	CASSSFLTVEWTQYF
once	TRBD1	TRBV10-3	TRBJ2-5	TGTGCCCTAGGACAGGGTGAAAGAGAGACCCAGTACTTC	CALGQGERETQYF
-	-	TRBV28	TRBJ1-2	TGTGCCAGCAGTTTATCAGGATATGGCTACACCTTC	CASSLSGYGYTF
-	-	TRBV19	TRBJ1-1	TGTGCCAGTACTACGGCCGGGGGAAGCTACACTGAAGCTTTCTTT	CASTTAGGSYTEAFF
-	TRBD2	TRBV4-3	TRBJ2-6	TGCGCCAGCAGCGGACTAGCGGGAGGAGCTGGGGCCAACGTCCTGACTTTC	CASSGLAGGAGANVLTF
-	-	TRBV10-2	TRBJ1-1	TGCGCCAGCAGGGCGGGGGTTTGGGACACTGAAGCTTTCTTT	CASRAGVWDTEAFF
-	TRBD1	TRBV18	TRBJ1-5	TGTGCCAGCTCAGAAGGGGGCATTAGCAATCAGCCCCAGCATTTT	CASSEGGISNQPQHF
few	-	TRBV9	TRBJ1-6	TGTGCCAGCAGCCCCGTGGCAGTAGCTAATTCACCCCTCCACTTT	CASSPVAVANSPLHF
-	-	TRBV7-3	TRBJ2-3	TGTGCCAGCAGCTCCAATGGACTGCCGTCAGGGGAGCAGTATTTT	CASSSNGLPSGEQYF
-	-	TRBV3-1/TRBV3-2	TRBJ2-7	TGTGCCAGCACCCCGAACACCCTTTCCTACGAGCAGTACTTC	CASTPNTLSYEQYF
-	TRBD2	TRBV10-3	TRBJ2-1	TGTGCCATCAGCCGCGGGCCGACTAGCGGGAGCGAGAATGAGCAGTTCTTC	CAISRGPTSGSENEQFF
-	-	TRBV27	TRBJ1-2	TGTGCCAGCAGTTTTAATAGATTGGGAGCTAACTATGGCTACACCTTC	CASSFNRLGANYGYTF
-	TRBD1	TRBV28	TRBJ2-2	TGTGCCAGCAGTTACCACAGGGGGCGAGTCACCGGGGAGCTGTTTTTT	CASSYHRGRVTGELFF
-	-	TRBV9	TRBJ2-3	TGTGCCAGCAGCGCCCATGCTGAGACAGATACGCAGTATTTT	CASSAHAETDTQYF
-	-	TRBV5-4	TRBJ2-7	TGTGCCAGCAGCTCCTTGATGGCTAGCTCCTACGAGCAGTACTTC	CASSSLMASSYEQYF